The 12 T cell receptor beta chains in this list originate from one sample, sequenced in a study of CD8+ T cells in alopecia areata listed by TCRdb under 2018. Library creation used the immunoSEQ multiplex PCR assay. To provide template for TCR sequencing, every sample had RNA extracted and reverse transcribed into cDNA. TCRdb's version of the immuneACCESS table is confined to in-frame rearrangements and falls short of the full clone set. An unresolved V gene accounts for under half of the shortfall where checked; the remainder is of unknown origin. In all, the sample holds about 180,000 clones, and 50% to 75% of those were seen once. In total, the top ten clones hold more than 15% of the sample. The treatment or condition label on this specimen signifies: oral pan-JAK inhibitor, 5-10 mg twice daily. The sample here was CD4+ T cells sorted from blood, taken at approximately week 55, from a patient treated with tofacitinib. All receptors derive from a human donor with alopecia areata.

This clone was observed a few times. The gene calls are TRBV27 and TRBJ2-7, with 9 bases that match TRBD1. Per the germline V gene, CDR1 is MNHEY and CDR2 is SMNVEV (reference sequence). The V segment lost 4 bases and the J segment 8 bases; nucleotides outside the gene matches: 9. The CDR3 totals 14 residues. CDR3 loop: CASSSGGQGRKQYF. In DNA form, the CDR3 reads TGTGCCAGCAGTTCCGGGGGACAGGGTCGCAAGCAGTACTTC.

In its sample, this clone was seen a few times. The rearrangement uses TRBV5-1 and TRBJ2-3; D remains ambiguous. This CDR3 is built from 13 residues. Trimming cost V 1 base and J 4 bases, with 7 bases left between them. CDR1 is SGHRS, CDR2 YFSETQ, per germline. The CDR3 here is CASSLSVPDTQYF. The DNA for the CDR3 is TGCGCCAGCAGCTTGTCTGTCCCAGATACGCAGTATTTT.

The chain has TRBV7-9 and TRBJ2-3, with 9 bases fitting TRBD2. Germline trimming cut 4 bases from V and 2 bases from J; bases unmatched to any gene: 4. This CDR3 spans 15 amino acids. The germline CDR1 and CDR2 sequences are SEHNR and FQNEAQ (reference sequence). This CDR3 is CASSSLAGTTDTQYF. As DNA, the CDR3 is TGTGCCAGCAGCTCCCTAGCGGGGACCACAGATACGCAGTATTTT.

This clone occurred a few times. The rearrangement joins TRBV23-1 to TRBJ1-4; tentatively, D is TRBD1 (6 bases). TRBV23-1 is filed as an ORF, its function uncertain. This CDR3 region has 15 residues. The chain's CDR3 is CAEFRGSSTNEKLFF. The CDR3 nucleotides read TGCGCTGAATTCAGGGGTTCGTCAACTAATGAAAAACTGTTTTTT.

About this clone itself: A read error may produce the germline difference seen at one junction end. This CDR3 is CASSLRQDTEAFF. In nucleotides, the CDR3 is TGTGCTAGCAGCTTGCGGCAGGACACTGAAGCTTTCTTT. This chain joins TRBV7-7 and TRBJ1-1; no reliable D call. CDR1 SSHAT and CDR2 FNYEAQ come from the germline V gene (reference sequence). The CDR3 sequence is 13 residues long.

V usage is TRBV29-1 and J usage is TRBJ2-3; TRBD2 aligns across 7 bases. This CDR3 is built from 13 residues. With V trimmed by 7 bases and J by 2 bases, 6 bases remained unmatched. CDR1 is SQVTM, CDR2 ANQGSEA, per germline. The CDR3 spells CSGLGRDTDTQYF. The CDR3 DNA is TGCAGCGGCCTTGGGAGGGACACAGATACGCAGTATTTT.

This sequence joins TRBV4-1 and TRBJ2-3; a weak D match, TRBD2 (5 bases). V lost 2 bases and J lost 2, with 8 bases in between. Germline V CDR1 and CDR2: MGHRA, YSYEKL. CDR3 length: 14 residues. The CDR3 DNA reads TGCGCCAGCAGCCAAAGCGGACTCACAGATACGCAGTATTTT. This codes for CASSQSGLTDTQYF.

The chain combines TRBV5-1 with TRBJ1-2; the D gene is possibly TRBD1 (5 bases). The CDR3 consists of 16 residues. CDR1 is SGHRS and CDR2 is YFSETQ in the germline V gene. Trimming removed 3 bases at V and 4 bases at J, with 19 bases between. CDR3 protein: CASSSGRIQGGYGYTF. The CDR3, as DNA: TGCGCCAGCAGCTCCGGTCGCATCCAGGGCGGCTATGGCTACACCTTC.

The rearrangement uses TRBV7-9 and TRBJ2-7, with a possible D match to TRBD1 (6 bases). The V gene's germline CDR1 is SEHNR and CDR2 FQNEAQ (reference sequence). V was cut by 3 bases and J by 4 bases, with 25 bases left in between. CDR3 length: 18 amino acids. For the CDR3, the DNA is TGTGCCAGCAGCTTTTCCCTGGAACGGGACATAAGGAAATACGAGCAGTACTTC. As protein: CASSFSLERDIRKYEQYF.

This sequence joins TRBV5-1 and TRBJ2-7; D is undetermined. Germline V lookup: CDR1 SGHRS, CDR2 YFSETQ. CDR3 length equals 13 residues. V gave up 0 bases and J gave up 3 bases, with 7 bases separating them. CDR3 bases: TGCGCCAGCAGCTTGGAGGGCGGCTACGAGCAGTACTTC. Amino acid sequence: CASSLEGGYEQYF.

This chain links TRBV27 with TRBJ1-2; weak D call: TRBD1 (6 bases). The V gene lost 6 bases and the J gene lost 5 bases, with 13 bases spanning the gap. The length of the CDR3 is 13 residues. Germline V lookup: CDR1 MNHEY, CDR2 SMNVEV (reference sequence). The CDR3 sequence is CASSSAGQYGYTF. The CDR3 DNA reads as TGTGCCAGCAGCTCGGCTGGACAGTATGGCTACACCTTC.

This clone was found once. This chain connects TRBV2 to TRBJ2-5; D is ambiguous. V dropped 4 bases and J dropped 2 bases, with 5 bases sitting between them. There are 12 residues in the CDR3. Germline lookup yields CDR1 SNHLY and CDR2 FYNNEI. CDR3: CASSGQQETQYF. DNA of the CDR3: TGTGCCAGCAGTGGACAACAAGAGACCCAGTACTTC.